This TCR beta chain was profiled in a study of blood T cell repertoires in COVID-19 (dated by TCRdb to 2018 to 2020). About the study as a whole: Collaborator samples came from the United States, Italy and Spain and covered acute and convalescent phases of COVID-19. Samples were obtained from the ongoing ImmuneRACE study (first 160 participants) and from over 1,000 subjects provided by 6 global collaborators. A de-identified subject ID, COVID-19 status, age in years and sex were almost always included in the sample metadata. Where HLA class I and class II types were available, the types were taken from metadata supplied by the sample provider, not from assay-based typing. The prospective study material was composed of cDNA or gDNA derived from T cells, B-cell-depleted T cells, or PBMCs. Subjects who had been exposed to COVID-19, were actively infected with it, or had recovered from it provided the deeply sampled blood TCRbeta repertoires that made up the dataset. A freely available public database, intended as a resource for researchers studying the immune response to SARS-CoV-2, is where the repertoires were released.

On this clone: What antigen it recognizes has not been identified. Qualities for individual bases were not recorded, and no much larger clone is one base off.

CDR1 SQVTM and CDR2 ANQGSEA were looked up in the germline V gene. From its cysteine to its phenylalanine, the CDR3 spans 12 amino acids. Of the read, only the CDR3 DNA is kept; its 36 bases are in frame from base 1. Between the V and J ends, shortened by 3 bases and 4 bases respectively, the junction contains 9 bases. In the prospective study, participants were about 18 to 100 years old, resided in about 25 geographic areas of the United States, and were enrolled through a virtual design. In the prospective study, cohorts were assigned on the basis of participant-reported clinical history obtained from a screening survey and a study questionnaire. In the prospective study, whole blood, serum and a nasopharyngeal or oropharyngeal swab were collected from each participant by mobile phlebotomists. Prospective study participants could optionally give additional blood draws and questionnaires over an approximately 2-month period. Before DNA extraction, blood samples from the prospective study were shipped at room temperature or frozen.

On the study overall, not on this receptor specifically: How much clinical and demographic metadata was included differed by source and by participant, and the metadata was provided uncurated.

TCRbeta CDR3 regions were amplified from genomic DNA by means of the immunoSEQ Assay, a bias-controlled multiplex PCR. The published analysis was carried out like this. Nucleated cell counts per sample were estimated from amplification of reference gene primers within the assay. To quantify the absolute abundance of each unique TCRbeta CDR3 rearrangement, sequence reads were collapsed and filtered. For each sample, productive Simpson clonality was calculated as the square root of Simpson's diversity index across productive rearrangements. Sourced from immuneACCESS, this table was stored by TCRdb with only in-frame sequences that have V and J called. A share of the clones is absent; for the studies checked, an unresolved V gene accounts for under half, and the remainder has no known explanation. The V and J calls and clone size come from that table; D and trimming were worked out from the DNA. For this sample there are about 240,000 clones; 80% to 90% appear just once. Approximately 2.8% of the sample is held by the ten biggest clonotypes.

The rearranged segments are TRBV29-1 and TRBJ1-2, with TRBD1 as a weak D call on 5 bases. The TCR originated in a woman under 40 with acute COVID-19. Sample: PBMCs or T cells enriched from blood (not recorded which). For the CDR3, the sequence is CSVDTGAYGYTF. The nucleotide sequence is TGCAGCGTTGATACAGGCGCCTATGGCTACACCTTC.